Following are 31 T cell receptor beta chains from one sample sequenced in a study of blood T cell repertoires in COVID-19. TCRdb's table, derived via immunoSEQ multiplex PCR, lists solely in-frame clones and lacks some. The table includes about 300,000 clones, about four fifths detected once. Source material: peripheral blood. These receptors all stem from a human donor with COVID-19, enrolled during active disease. The donor label of this sample is uncertain.

This clone has only a few counts. V gene TRBV11-3 combines with J gene TRBJ2-3; D is perhaps TRBD1 (6 bases). The ends were cut back, 5 bases at V and 0 bases at J, with 9 bases in the middle. This CDR3 contains 14 residues. CDR1 SGHNT and CDR2 YENEEA come from the germline V gene. The CDR3 reads CASSPGQSTDTQYF. The CDR3 nucleotides read TGTGCCAGCAGCCCCGGACAGAGCACAGATACGCAGTATTTT. The complete variable domain, with remaining parts taken from reference TRBV11-3 and TRBJ2-3, reads EAGVVQSPRYKIIEKKQPVAFWCNPISGHNTLYWYLQNLGQGPELLIRYENEEAVDDSQLPKDRFSAERLKGVDSTLKIQPAELGDSAVYLCASSPGQSTDTQYFGPGTRLTVL.

Sample share makes this clone medium-sized. The gene calls are TRBV9 and TRBJ2-1, with 7 bases lining up with TRBD2. Germline V CDR1 and CDR2: SGDLS, YYNGEE. With V trimmed by 4 bases and J by 5 bases, 15 bases remained unmatched. The CDR3 is made up of 17 amino acids. The DNA for the CDR3 is TGTGCCAGCAGCCTTACGGCGGGAGCACGTTCAAACAATGAGCAGTTCTTC. Residues: CASSLTAGARSNNEQFF.

In DNA, the CDR3 is TGTGCCAGCAGCTGGGGGGGATCCGATCAGCCCCAGCATTTT. Residues: CASSWGGSDQPQHF. The V gene is TRBV7-2, the J gene TRBJ1-5, with D maybe TRBD1 (5 bases). Germline values: CDR1 SGHTA, CDR2 FQGNSA. CDR3 length: 14 residues. V was shortened by 4 bases and J by 5 bases, with 12 bases between the two germline ends.

V usage is TRBV7-2 and J usage is TRBJ1-4, with a tentative D call TRBD1 (5 bases). Trimming shortened V by 1 base and J by 0 bases, and 9 bases separated the two germline ends. Germline V CDR1 and CDR2: SGHTA, FQGNSA. The CDR3 covers 16 residues. In DNA, the CDR3 is TGTGCCAGCAGCTTAGGTGGGGCTGCAACTAATGAAAAACTGTTTTTT. It translates to CASSLGGAATNEKLFF.

This clone came up once. The rearrangement uses TRBV7-3 and TRBJ2-3, with 14 bases matching TRBD2. Looked up from germline, CDR1 is SGHTA and CDR2 is FQGTGA. The CDR3 is made up of 18 amino acids. With 2 bases clipped from V and 0 bases from J, the junction kept 4 bases outside the gene matches. The CDR3 DNA reads TGTGCCAGCAGCTTAGGGGGACTAGCGGGAGCTAGCACAGATACGCAGTATTTT. The encoded protein is CASSLGGLAGASTDTQYF.

V is TRBV5-1 and J is TRBJ2-1; 7 bases line up with TRBD2. The CDR3 contains 16 residues. Germline-derived CDR1 and CDR2 are SGHRS and YFSETQ. The J segment lost 5 bases and the V segment lost 3 bases, leaving 11 bases of the junction unmatched. The CDR3, as DNA: TGCGCCAGCAGCTCTCAAGCGGGGACTGTCCACAATGAGCAGTTCTTC. Its protein is CASSSQAGTVHNEQFF.

This clone was seen a single time. The chain recombines TRBV2 with TRBJ1-4; D is uncertain. The CDR3 has 17 amino acids. Trimming cost V 3 bases and J 7 bases, with 21 bases left between them. CDR1 is SNHLY, CDR2 FYNNEI, per germline. The CDR3 loop is CASSDPTRVSLGEKLFF. The CDR3 bases are TGTGCCAGCAGTGATCCTACACGGGTATCGTTAGGTGAAAAACTGTTTTTT. The full variable domain, with the rest looked up from reference TRBV2 and TRBJ1-4, is EPEVTQTPSHQVTQMGQEVILRCVPISNHLYFYWYRQILGQKVEFLVSFYNNEISEKSEIFDDQFSVERPDGSNFTLKIRSTKLEDSAMYFCASSDPTRVSLGEKLFFGSGTQLSVL.

This chain uses TRBV10-3 with TRBJ1-4; TRBD1 is a possible D gene (6 bases). V lost 2 bases to trimming and J lost 7 bases, with 11 bases between them. The germline V gene encodes CDR1 ENHRY and CDR2 SYGVKD. The CDR3 extends over 14 amino acids. DNA for the CDR3: TGTGCCATCAGTGAGCAGGGGCTGGGTGAAAAACTGTTTTTT. Amino acids: CAISEQGLGEKLFF.

V usage is TRBV7-8 and J usage is TRBJ2-1; 12 bases are shared with TRBD1. The germline CDR1 and CDR2 sequences are SGHVS and FQNEAQ. The CDR3 extends over 21 amino acids. V trimming: 2 bases; J trimming: 9 bases; junction bases outside the gene matches: 23. The CDR3 DNA reads as TGTGCCAGCAGCTTATCTCGTAACCGGGACAGGGGGCGTTGGGGTCGGGGTGAGCAGTTCTTC. Translating it yields CASSLSRNRDRGRWGRGEQFF.

The J gene is TRBJ2-1, the V gene TRBV5-4, with 7 bases fitting TRBD2. Germline loops: CDR1 SGHNT, CDR2 YYREEE (reference sequence). The CDR3 consists of 13 residues. V lost 4 bases, J lost 6 bases, and 4 bases stayed unmatched. The CDR3 reads CASSPPSGNEQFF. The CDR3 DNA is TGTGCCAGCAGCCCACCTAGCGGCAATGAGCAGTTCTTC.

The genes are TRBV10-3 and TRBJ2-3, with 7 bases that match TRBD1. CDR1 and CDR2 from the germline V gene are ENHRY and SYGVKD. The CDR3 contains 14 residues. V lost 6 bases and J lost 1; bases outside the gene matches: 4. The CDR3 loop reads CAIRRQGGTDTQYF. The CDR3 region has the DNA TGTGCCATCAGAAGACAGGGCGGCACAGATACGCAGTATTTT.

V and J are TRBV19 and TRBJ1-2; D is perhaps TRBD1 (6 bases). V lost 7 bases to trimming and J lost 4 bases, with 16 bases between them. This CDR3 contains 14 residues. Per germline, CDR1 LNHDA and CDR2 SQIVND (reference sequence). The CDR3 DNA sequence: TGTGCCAGTACAGAGCAAGGGGGAGTCTATGGCTACACCTTC. Translation gives CASTEQGGVYGYTF. The whole variable domain, remainder taken from reference TRBV19 and TRBJ1-2, is DGGITQSPKYLFRKEGQNVTLSCEQNLNHDAMYWYRQDPGQGLRLIYYSQIVNDFQKGDIAEGYSVSREKKESFPLTVTSAQKNPTAFYLCASTEQGGVYGYTFGSGTRLTVV.

Comments on this clone: Different DNA sequences within this sample yield the same CDR3. This chain joins TRBV11-3 and TRBJ1-1; no clear D. The V gene lost 0 bases and the J gene lost 5 bases, with 4 bases spanning the gap. CDR1 and CDR2 from the germline V gene are SGHNT and YENEEA. This CDR3 region has 12 residues. This chain's CDR3 is CASSLDRTEAFF. In DNA, the CDR3 is TGTGCCAGCAGCTTAGATCGTACTGAAGCTTTCTTT.

This chain connects TRBV19 to TRBJ1-5; possibly TRBD1 for D (5 bases). The CDR3 runs 16 residues. The V gene's germline CDR1 is LNHDA and CDR2 SQIVND (reference sequence). The V end was cut by 3 bases, the J end by 7 bases, with 19 bases between. The CDR3 reads CASSIHPRDFRQPQHF. DNA for the CDR3: TGTGCCAGTAGTATCCACCCCAGGGACTTTCGGCAGCCCCAGCATTTT.

The rearrangement links TRBV5-1 to TRBJ1-6; 8 bases align to TRBD1. J was trimmed by 7 bases and V by 2 bases; bases with no gene match: 11. Germline CDR1 reads SGHRS; CDR2 reads YFSETQ. The CDR3 is made up of 17 amino acids. The CDR3 spells CASSLGQGGDWNSPLHF. In nucleotides, the CDR3 is TGCGCCAGCAGCTTAGGACAGGGAGGGGATTGGAATTCACCCCTCCACTTT.

V and J are TRBV3-1 (or the pseudogene TRBV3-2) and TRBJ1-5; a weak D match, TRBD1 (5 bases). This CDR3 comprises 15 residues. Germline V lookup: CDR1 LGHDT, CDR2 YNNKEL (reference sequence). The V end was cut by 1 base, the J end by 6 bases, with 13 bases between. This chain's CDR3 is CASSQGQGGGQPQHF. The CDR3 DNA sequence: TGTGCCAGCAGCCAAGGGCAGGGCGGGGGTCAGCCCCAGCATTTT.

The gene calls are TRBV2 and TRBJ1-1; maybe TRBD1 (6 bases). There are 16 residues in the CDR3. Germline loops: CDR1 SNHLY, CDR2 FYNNEI. V lost 1 base and J 0 bases, leaving 12 bases between the germline ends. The CDR3 sequence is CASSEGGGFLNTEAFF. The CDR3 nucleotides read TGTGCCAGCAGTGAAGGGGGGGGCTTCTTGAACACTGAAGCTTTCTTT. Full variable domain (missing parts from reference TRBV2 and TRBJ1-1): EPEVTQTPSHQVTQMGQEVILRCVPISNHLYFYWYRQILGQKVEFLVSFYNNEISEKSEIFDDQFSVERPDGSNFTLKIRSTKLEDSAMYFCASSEGGGFLNTEAFFGQGTRLTVV.

CDR3 bases: TGTGCCAGCACCAAAAACCGGCAGGACCAAGAGACCCAGTACTTC. Protein: CASTKNRQDQETQYF. The chain joins TRBV7-9 to TRBJ2-5; D gene unclear. Germline CDR1 SEHNR, CDR2 FQNEAQ (reference sequence). The CDR3 covers 15 residues. The ends were cut back, 7 bases at V and 0 bases at J, with 15 bases in the middle.

The V call is TRBV28, the J call TRBJ1-1; 10 positions agree with TRBD1. The CDR3 length is 14 residues. V lost 6 bases to trimming and J lost 5 bases; unmatched junction nucleotides: 6. Germline CDR1 is MDHEN and CDR2 is SYDVKM. In nucleotides, the CDR3 is TGTGCCAGCAGGGGACGGACAGGGGGGACTGAAGCTTTCTTT. It encodes CASRGRTGGTEAFF.

The chain links TRBV7-2 to TRBJ1-5; tentatively, D is TRBD1 (6 bases). V lost 2 bases and J 4 bases, leaving 12 bases between the germline ends. CDR1 and CDR2 (germline): SGHTA, FQGNSA. This CDR3 has 15 amino acids. CDR3 sequence: CASSLSRGNNQPQHF. The CDR3 coding sequence is TGTGCCAGCAGCTTATCTAGGGGGAATAATCAGCCCCAGCATTTT.

This rearrangement joins TRBV28 to TRBJ2-7, with 9 bases aligning to TRBD1. V trimming: 7 bases; J trimming: 2 bases; junction bases outside the gene matches: 9. CDR3 length equals 15 residues. Germline CDR1 and CDR2: MDHEN and SYDVKM. CDR3 DNA: TGTGCCAGCAACACCGGGACAGGGTTTACCTACGAGCAGTACTTC. Translation gives CASNTGTGFTYEQYF.

The CDR3 DNA reads TGTGCCAGCAGTTTATCGACAGGGCTCTACAATGAGCAGTTCTTC. This encodes CASSLSTGLYNEQFF. The chain carries TRBV27 and TRBJ2-1; 7 bases are a match to TRBD1. Trimming at V came to 0 bases and at J to 3 bases, leaving 2 bases not matched to a gene. This CDR3 has 15 amino acids. Germline loops: CDR1 MNHEY, CDR2 SMNVEV (reference sequence).

V usage is TRBV11-1 and J usage is TRBJ2-7, with a tentative D call TRBD2 (6 bases). The CDR3 runs 15 residues. CDR1 is SGHAT, CDR2 FQDESV, per germline (reference sequence). V was trimmed by 1 base and J by 2 bases, leaving 12 bases between them. The DNA of the CDR3 is TGTGCCAGCAGCTTAGGCCTGCGCGGGGCCTACGAGCAGTACTTC. It translates to CASSLGLRGAYEQYF.

CDR3 DNA: TGTGCCAGCAGTCTAGATAGCAATCAGCCCCAGCATTTT. Residues: CASSLDSNQPQHF. The gene calls are TRBV7-3 and TRBJ1-5; unclear D gene. Germline lookup yields CDR1 SGHTA and CDR2 FQGTGA. This CDR3 is built from 13 residues. Trimming took off 6 bases at V and 0 bases at J, with 6 bases between the two ends.

The V gene is TRBV9, the J gene TRBJ2-3; perhaps TRBD1 as D (7 bases). Germline lookup yields CDR1 SGDLS and CDR2 YYNGEE. CDR3 size: 16 residues. Trimming shortened V by 2 bases and J by 3 bases, and 16 bases separated the two germline ends. The CDR3 DNA follows: TGTGCCAGCAGCGTCCGGGGGACAGCCGGGACAGATACGCAGTATTTT. Translating it yields CASSVRGTAGTDTQYF. Supplemented by reference TRBV9 and TRBJ2-3, the full variable domain reads DSGVTQTPKHLITATGQRVTLRCSPRSGDLSVYWYQQSLDQGLQFLIQYYNGEERAKGNILERFSAQQFPDLHSELNLSSLELGDSALYFCASSVRGTAGTDTQYFGPGTRLTVL.

This chain links TRBV7-2 with TRBJ2-7; 13 bases are shared with TRBD2. Per germline, CDR1 SGHTA and CDR2 FQGNSA. The CDR3 is 15 residues long. With 5 bases clipped from V and 5 bases from J, the junction kept 6 bases outside the gene matches. The CDR3 loop is CASSLRTSGRNEQYF. CDR3 in DNA: TGTGCCAGCAGCCTGAGGACTAGCGGGAGAAACGAGCAGTACTTC.

This sequence joins TRBV7-2 and TRBJ1-2; 7 nucleotides line up with TRBD1. The junction had 13 bases not matched to a gene; V was cut back by 4 bases and J by 2 bases. Looked up from germline, CDR1 is SGHTA and CDR2 is FQGNSA. CDR3 length: 17 residues. Here the CDR3 DNA reads TGTGCCAGCAGCTCAGCGGGACAGAAAACCAAAAACTATGGCTACACCTTC. Amino acids: CASSSAGQKTKNYGYTF. Full variable domain (missing parts from reference TRBV7-2 and TRBJ1-2): GAGVSQSPSNKVTEKGKDVELRCDPISGHTALYWYRQSLGQGLEFLIYFQGNSAPDKSGLPSDRFSAERTGGSVSTLTIQRTQQEDSAVYLCASSSAGQKTKNYGYTFGSGTRLTVV.

The chain carries TRBV5-1 and TRBJ1-2; TRBD1 might be the D (5 bases). This CDR3 has 15 amino acids. V was clipped by 0 bases and J by 2 bases, with 11 bases between them. Germline-derived CDR1 and CDR2 are SGHRS and YFSETQ. CDR3 in DNA: TGCGCCAGCAGCTTGGCCTGGCAGGGCAACTATGGCTACACCTTC. Residues: CASSLAWQGNYGYTF.

The chain couples TRBV2 to TRBJ2-7, with 14 bases fitting TRBD2. Trimming removed 6 bases from V and 5 bases from J; junction bases left unmatched: 3. The CDR3 has 14 residues. Germline assignment: CDR1 SNHLY and CDR2 FYNNEI. DNA of the CDR3: TGTGCCAGCAGGGGACTAGCGGGAGCCCACGAGCAGTACTTC. Protein: CASRGLAGAHEQYF. Drawing the rest from reference TRBV2 and TRBJ2-7, the complete variable domain is EPEVTQTPSHQVTQMGQEVILRCVPISNHLYFYWYRQILGQKVEFLVSFYNNEISEKSEIFDDQFSVERPDGSNFTLKIRSTKLEDSAMYFCASRGLAGAHEQYFGPGTRLTVT.

The J gene is TRBJ1-5, the V gene TRBV28; the match to TRBD1 covers 7 bases. Germline trimming cut 4 bases from V and 4 bases from J; bases unmatched to any gene: 10. The CDR3 runs to 16 residues. The germline gives CDR1 MDHEN, CDR2 SYDVKM. Here the CDR3 DNA reads TGTGCCAGCAGTTCCACCCAGGACAGGAGAAATCAGCCCCAGCATTTT. Amino acids: CASSSTQDRRNQPQHF. The whole variable domain, remainder taken from reference TRBV28 and TRBJ1-5, is DVKVTQSSRYLVKRTGEKVFLECVQDMDHENMFWYRQDPGLGLRLIYFSYDVKMKEKGDIPEGYSVSREKKERFSLILESASTNQTSMYLCASSSTQDRRNQPQHFGDGTRLSIL.

J is TRBJ1-2 and V is TRBV30; 9 bases are a match to TRBD1. Germline values: CDR1 GTSNPN, CDR2 SVGIG (reference sequence). Losses at the gene ends were 0 bases for V and 7 bases for J; bases not matched to a gene: 3. The CDR3 totals 13 residues. CDR3 in DNA: TGTGCCTGGAGTGTACAGGGGGCGAGTGGCTACACCTTC. Amino acid sequence: CAWSVQGASGYTF. The full variable domain, its missing parts supplied by reference TRBV30 and TRBJ1-2, is SQTIHQWPATLVQPVGSPLSLECTVEGTSNPNLYWYRQAAGRGLQLLFYSVGIGQISSEVPQNLSASRPQDRQFILSSKKLLLSDSGFYLCAWSVQGASGYTFGSGTRLTVV.